This T cell receptor (beta chain) originates from a study of T cell repertoires in cytomegalovirus infection. Study-level information: Public TCR beta signatures provided an indication of both CMV infection and a matching HLA type. The study's findings and limits: Carriers of CMV and the relevant HLA type were discriminated by public TCR beta frequency.

TCRdb used MiXCR to reprocess the reads, holding one entry per CDR3 protein. This table holds around 290,000 distinct CDR3 sequences, 20% to 30% found once. On this clonotype: Its target is unknown.

The germline gives CDR1 MGHDK, CDR2 SYGVNS. The CDR3 is 13 amino acids. The J segment lost 11 bases and the V segment lost 8 bases, leaving 6 bases of the junction unmatched. The chain recombines TRBV25-1 with TRBJ2-1, with 13 nucleotides matching TRBD2. Sequencing used PBMCs. The sequence came from a human donor in good health (CMV status not recorded). Some clones in this sample may be carry-over from other donors' samples. This CDR3 reads CASGLAGEGQQFF. The DNA for the CDR3 is TGTGCCAGCGGACTAGCGGGAGAAGGACAGCAGTTCTTC.